Below, 11 T cell receptor beta chains from the same sample are listed, as sequenced in a study of molecular identifiers for immune sequencing clone quantification. TCRdb reprocessed the PCR reads with MiXCR, giving one entry per CDR3 protein. The data hold under 800,000 distinct CDR3 sequences, with roughly 25% observed a single time. The sample taken for sequencing was naive CD8+ T cells from blood, with Jurkat cell RNA spiked in. This sample's subset: FACS-sorted CD8+CD4-CCR7+CD45RA+ naive T cells. These receptors all stem from a human donor in good health. Some libraries in this study had Jurkat cell RNA spiked in.

This clonotype was seen many times. The chain uses TRBV4-1 and TRBJ2-4; D gene ambiguous. The V end was cut by 5 bases, the J end by 4 bases, with 12 bases between. The V gene's germline CDR1 is MGHRA and CDR2 YSYEKL. The CDR3 is made up of 14 amino acids. The CDR3 is CASSDNQAKNIQYF. As DNA, the CDR3 is TGCGCCAGCAGCGATAACCAGGCGAAAAACATTCAGTACTTC.

Many counts were recorded for this clonotype. This rearrangement joins TRBV5-6 to TRBJ2-1; TRBD2 aligns across 7 bases. The CDR3 runs 14 residues. Germline lookup yields CDR1 SGHDT and CDR2 YYEEEE. The trim removed 7 bases at V and 5 bases at J, leaving 9 bases unmatched. The CDR3 loop reads CASHLTSLNNEQFF. The CDR3 coding sequence is TGTGCCAGCCATCTGACTAGCCTGAACAATGAGCAGTTCTTC.

In this sample, this clonotype turned up many times. The chain recombines TRBV20-1 with TRBJ2-7, with D unclear. V was clipped by 6 bases and J by 4 bases, with 7 bases between them. This CDR3 has 10 amino acids. Germline V gene sequence: CDR1 DFQATT, CDR2 SNEGSKA (reference sequence). The CDR3 is CSAVLYEQYF. CDR3 DNA: TGCAGTGCGGTATTGTACGAGCAGTACTTC.

This clonotype was seen ten or more times. The genes are TRBV7-2 and TRBJ1-2; D remains unclear. Trimming removed 5 bases from V and 3 bases from J, with 22 bases in between. The CDR3 covers 17 residues. Germline CDR1 is SGHTA and CDR2 is FQGNSA. The CDR3 DNA reads TGTGCCAGCAGCAAACTTGGTTTGCAACCGGCCGACTATGGCTACACCTTC. This codes for CASSKLGLQPADYGYTF.

V gene TRBV5-6 combines with J gene TRBJ2-3; 10 nucleotides align to TRBD2. Germline V gene sequence: CDR1 SGHDT, CDR2 YYEEEE. J gave up 5 bases and V 1 base, and 7 bases lay outside the gene matches. The length of the CDR3 is 16 residues. Here the CDR3 DNA reads TGTGCCAGCAGCTTGCTCCTAGCGGGGGTTCAAGATACGCAGTATTTT. Its translation is CASSLLLAGVQDTQYF.

This clonotype was found many times. The CDR3 DNA reads as TGTGCCAGCAGCTTGGGGTCATCAGGGGGTCGGATAGATACGCAGTATTTT. Translating gives CASSLGSSGGRIDTQYF. The genes are TRBV5-5 and TRBJ2-3; TRBD1 agrees at 7 bases. Trimming at V came to 0 bases and at J to 5 bases, leaving 12 bases not matched to a gene. The CDR3 length is 17 residues. Germline V CDR1 and CDR2: SGHKS, YYEKEE (reference sequence).

The V and J genes are TRBV4-1 and TRBJ2-7, with 11 bases matching TRBD2. J was trimmed by 6 bases and V by 4 bases; bases with no gene match: 8. CDR1 MGHRA and CDR2 YSYEKL come from the germline V gene. The CDR3 contains 15 residues. The CDR3 protein is CASSPIASGGIEQYF. DNA of the CDR3: TGCGCCAGCAGCCCCATTGCTAGCGGGGGGATCGAGCAGTACTTC.

As concerns this clonotype: This could be a read error, since a much larger clone is one nucleotide away. The chain combines TRBV9 with TRBJ2-3; the D gene is possibly TRBD2 (5 bases). V lost 0 bases to trimming and J lost 0 bases, with 8 bases between them. The germline CDR1 and CDR2 sequences are SGDLS and YYNGEE. This CDR3 is 15 amino acids long. The CDR3 reads CASSVGTPSTDTQYF. DNA of the CDR3: TGTGCCAGCAGCGTAGGGACTCCAAGCACAGATACGCAGTATTTT.

A few counts support this clonotype. The J gene is TRBJ2-2, the V gene TRBV6-2 or TRBV6-3; no reliable D call. Trimming left V 0 bases short and J 2 bases short, with 13 bases between. The CDR3 consists of 17 residues. Germline CDR1 MNHEY, CDR2 SVGEGT. The CDR3 bases are TGTGCCAGCAGTTACTCGATTCTGGGGTTAAACACCGGGGAGCTGTTTTTT. This gives the protein CASSYSILGLNTGELFF.

A note on this clonotype: A clone one base away is much larger, so this may be a read error. The chain combines TRBV5-4 with TRBJ2-7; 8 bases map to TRBD2. The CDR3 is 14 residues long. Germline CDR1 is SGHNT and CDR2 is YYREEE (reference sequence). The CDR3 nucleotides read TGTGCCAGCAGCCCGCGGGGGGAGTCTTACGGGCAGTACTTC. The encoded protein is CASSPRGESYGQYF.

In regard to this clonotype: This sequence may be a read error, since a much larger clone differs from it by one base. The J gene is TRBJ1-5, the V gene TRBV6-2 or TRBV6-3; D possibly corresponds to TRBD1 (5 bases). This CDR3 is 14 amino acids long. V lost 6 bases, J lost 5 bases, and 14 bases lay in between. Germline loops: CDR1 MNHEY, CDR2 SVGEGT. The CDR3 reads CASRWGRGYQPQHF. In DNA form, the CDR3 reads TGTGCCAGCAGATGGGGACGGGGCTATCAGCCCCAGCATTTT.